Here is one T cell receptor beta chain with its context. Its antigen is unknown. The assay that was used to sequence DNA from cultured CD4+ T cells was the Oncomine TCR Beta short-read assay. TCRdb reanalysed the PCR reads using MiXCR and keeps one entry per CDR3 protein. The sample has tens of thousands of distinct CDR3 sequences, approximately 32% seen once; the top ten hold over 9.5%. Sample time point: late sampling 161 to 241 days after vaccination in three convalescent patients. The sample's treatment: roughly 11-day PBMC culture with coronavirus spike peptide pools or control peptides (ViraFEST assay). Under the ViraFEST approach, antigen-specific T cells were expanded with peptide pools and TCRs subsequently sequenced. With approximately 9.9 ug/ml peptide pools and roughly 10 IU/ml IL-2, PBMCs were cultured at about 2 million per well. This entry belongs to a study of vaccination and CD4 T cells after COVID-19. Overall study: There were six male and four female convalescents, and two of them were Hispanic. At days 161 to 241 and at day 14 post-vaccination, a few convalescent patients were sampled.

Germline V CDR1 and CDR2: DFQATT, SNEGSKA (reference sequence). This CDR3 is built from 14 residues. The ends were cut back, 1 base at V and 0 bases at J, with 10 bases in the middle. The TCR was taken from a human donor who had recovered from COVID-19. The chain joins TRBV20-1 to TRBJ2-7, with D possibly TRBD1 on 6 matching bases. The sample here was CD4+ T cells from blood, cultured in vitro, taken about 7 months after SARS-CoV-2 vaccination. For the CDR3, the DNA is TGCAGTGCTAGAGGCACGACAGGCTCCTACGAGCAGTACTTC. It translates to CSARGTTGSYEQYF.